This entry features one TCR beta chain sequence. What it binds is unknown. The data were taken from a study of vaccination effects on CD4 cells after COVID-19. Overall study results and limits: The study enrolled few convalescent patients and sampled no early post-infection timepoints. From healthy vaccinees, only 1 of 255 vaccine-induced clones also reacted to common cold coronaviruses.

Clones were read by immunoSEQ multiplex PCR, and TCRdb kept only the in-frame ones, dropping some. The sample contains tens of thousands of clones, around 76% of which appear only once. V lost 1 base and J 5 bases, leaving 14 bases between the germline ends. The CDR3 runs to 15 residues. CDR1 SNHLY and CDR2 FYNNEI come from the germline V gene. Within the ViraFEST assay, antigen-specific CD4+ T cells underwent expansion with viral peptide pools prior to sequencing. On roughly day 10 of culture, CD4+ T cells were separated out. People in the vaccine group had not been infected with SARS-CoV-2 before, and their nucleocapsid antibodies were negative. IL-2 medium was substituted for half the medium on days 3 and 7.

The chain couples TRBV2 to TRBJ2-5; TRBD2 might be the D (7 bases). The sequence was collected from a human donor who received a COVID-19 vaccine. This sample comprised CD4+ T cells from PBMCs cultured with HCoV-NL63 spike peptides, obtained before COVID-19 vaccination. The CDR3 protein is CASSEEEGGQETQYF. CDR3 bases: TGTGCCAGCAGTGAAGAAGAGGGGGGGCAGGAGACCCAGTACTTC.